Presented here are 23 T cell receptor beta chains from one specimen sequenced in a study of CD8+ T cells in alopecia areata. It was cDNA, reverse transcribed from extracted RNA, that served as the sequencing template. Assay used: immunoSEQ multiplex PCR; TCRdb lists only in-frame clones, some missing. This sample carries 100,000 to 150,000 clones, about 50% of them seen once, and the ten largest clones take roughly a tenth. The sample consisted of NKG2D-low CD8+ T cells sorted from blood. Receptors were obtained from a human donor with alopecia areata.

This clone was recorded a few times. The CDR3: CASSMGHAGQPQHF. DNA for the CDR3: TGTGCCAGCAGTATGGGACATGCCGGGCAGCCCCAGCATTTT. The chain carries TRBV6-5 and TRBJ1-5; a weak D match, TRBD1 (6 bases). The CDR3 sequence is 14 residues long. Germline V gene lookup returns CDR1 MNHEY and CDR2 SVGAGI. V was trimmed by 5 bases and J by 7 bases, leaving 15 bases between them.

This chain links TRBV2 with TRBJ2-3; the D is unclear. The CDR3 is 17 amino acids. Germline CDR1 SNHLY, CDR2 FYNNEI. Deletions cut 5 bases from V and 3 bases from J, with 21 bases between. CDR3 bases: TGTGCCAGCAGTTCTCCCACCGGGCCCCACGGAACAGATACGCAGTATTTT. It specifies CASSSPTGPHGTDTQYF.

The chain has TRBV29-1 and TRBJ2-1; D not resolved. Trimming took 6 bases from V and 8 from J, leaving 11 bases between them. Looked up from germline, CDR1 is SQVTM and CDR2 is ANQGSEA. This CDR3 is 11 amino acids long. CDR3 nucleotides: TGCAGCGTCGATTGGGGTGATGAGCAGTTCTTC. This sequence encodes CSVDWGDEQFF.

This clone was picked up a small number of times. The rearrangement uses TRBV29-1 and TRBJ1-1, with unresolved D. The germline V gene has CDR1 SQVTM and CDR2 ANQGSEA. The CDR3 runs to 13 residues. V was pared by 2 bases and J by 7 bases, with 14 bases between. The CDR3 loop is CSVERYREGEAFF. As DNA, the CDR3 is TGCAGCGTTGAACGGTACAGAGAGGGTGAAGCTTTCTTT.

There are a few counts of this clone. V usage is TRBV14 and J usage is TRBJ1-1; D remains unclear. Trimming took 3 bases from V and 1 from J, leaving 15 bases between them. The CDR3 length is 16 residues. Germline lookup yields CDR1 SGHDN and CDR2 FVKESK. CDR3 DNA: TGTGCCAGCAGCCAGGGTTTTGGGTTTGGGAACACTGAAGCTTTCTTT. Protein sequence: CASSQGFGFGNTEAFF.

This sequence joins TRBV29-1 and TRBJ2-7; no clear D gene. From germline, CDR1 is SQVTM and CDR2 ANQGSEA. V was shortened by 7 bases and J by 1 base, with 11 bases between the two germline ends. The length of the CDR3 is 12 residues. CDR3 bases: TGCAGCGCTAGTATGTCATCCTACGAGCAGTACTTC. Translated: CSASMSSYEQYF.

In its sample, this clone was seen a few times. The CDR3 reads CSVEQGDGSDTQYF. Here the CDR3 DNA reads TGCAGCGTTGAACAGGGCGACGGTTCGGATACGCAGTATTTT. The rearrangement uses TRBV29-1 and TRBJ2-3, with TRBD1 as a possible D gene (5 bases). This CDR3 comprises 14 residues. V lost 2 bases and J lost 6, with 15 bases in between. CDR1 is SQVTM and CDR2 is ANQGSEA in the germline V gene.

V is TRBV29-1 and J is TRBJ1-1; D is possibly TRBD1 (6 bases). The CDR3 is 13 amino acids. V shed 7 bases and J shed 1 base, with 13 bases lying between them. Germline CDR1 and CDR2: SQVTM and ANQGSEA. DNA of the CDR3: TGCAGCGACCTCAGGACAGAGAACACTGAAGCTTTCTTT. It translates to CSDLRTENTEAFF.

This clone was seen more than once but under ten times. A junction end diverges from the germline sequence, so it may reflect a read error. This chain joins TRBV2 and TRBJ1-2; 9 bases are shared with TRBD1. The germline CDR1 and CDR2 sequences are SNHLY and FYNNEI. CDR3 length: 14 residues. The CDR3, as DNA: TGTGCCAGCAGGGAAGGACAGGGGAGCTATGGCTACACCTTC. It yields the protein CASREGQGSYGYTF.

CDR3 bases: TGTGCCAGCAGCGAAGCCGGTGGGGAAGAGACCCAGTACTTC. Encoded protein: CASSEAGGEETQYF. This chain links TRBV7-9 with TRBJ2-5, with D unclear. Germline assignment: CDR1 SEHNR and CDR2 FQNEAQ (reference sequence). Trimming took 5 bases from V and 3 from J, leaving 13 bases between them. The CDR3 extends over 14 amino acids.

The rearrangement uses TRBV2 and TRBJ1-5; no clear D gene. The ends were cut back, 4 bases at V and 7 bases at J, with 11 bases in the middle. Per the germline V gene, CDR1 is SNHLY and CDR2 is FYNNEI. The CDR3 is 13 residues long. The CDR3 DNA sequence: TGTGCCAGCAGTGGTGGAACGGGGCAGCCCCAGCATTTT. Its protein product is CASSGGTGQPQHF.

The genes are TRBV29-1 and TRBJ2-2, with unresolved D. The CDR3 has 17 amino acids. Germline values: CDR1 SQVTM, CDR2 ANQGSEA. V lost 6 bases and J lost 3, with 23 bases in between. The CDR3 loop reads CSVCGLPLLGDTGELFF. The CDR3 DNA reads TGCAGCGTGTGCGGTCTCCCTCTGCTTGGAGACACCGGGGAGCTGTTTTTT.

This clone has only a few counts. This chain uses TRBV5-4 with TRBJ2-5; D might be TRBD2 (6 bases). Looked up from germline, CDR1 is SGHNT and CDR2 is YYREEE (reference sequence). The CDR3 extends over 15 amino acids. Trimming took 3 bases from V and 4 from J, leaving 16 bases between them. CDR3 sequence (DNA): TGTGCCAGCAGCTACGGACGGGACTTTGGAGAGACCCAGTACTTC. Translated: CASSYGRDFGETQYF.

The rearrangement joins TRBV29-1 to TRBJ1-2; 9 bases are shared with TRBD1. Germline CDR1 is SQVTM and CDR2 is ANQGSEA. V was clipped by 6 bases and J by 2 bases; unmatched bases: 16. The CDR3 covers 17 residues. CDR3 bases: TGCAGCGTGGAGCCCCCCCCGGCCGGGACAGGGAACTATGGCTACACCTTC. Its translation: CSVEPPPAGTGNYGYTF.

V and J are TRBV29-1 and TRBJ1-2, with D possibly matching TRBD1 (5 bases). The CDR3 has 14 residues. The V gene's germline CDR1 is SQVTM and CDR2 ANQGSEA. Between the trimmed V and J ends, which lost 2 bases and 3 bases, there was a span of 13 bases. CDR3 in amino acids: CSVERGDLDYGYTF. For the CDR3, the DNA is TGCAGCGTTGAACGGGGGGACCTTGACTATGGCTACACCTTC.

The genes are TRBV30 and TRBJ1-2; 8 nucleotides match TRBD1. Trimming took 0 bases from V and 4 from J; bases not matched to a gene: 4. This CDR3 is built from 14 residues. In germline, CDR1 is GTSNPN, CDR2 SVGIG (reference sequence). The DNA for the CDR3 is TGTGCCTGGAGTGTCCCAGGGGGCTTCTATGGCTACACCTTC. Translated, it gives CAWSVPGGFYGYTF.

V and J are TRBV27 and TRBJ2-1; perhaps TRBD2 as D (5 bases). The V end lost 6 bases, the J end lost 9 bases, and 21 bases lay between the germline ends. CDR1 MNHEY and CDR2 SMNVEV come from the germline V gene (reference sequence). The CDR3 has 15 amino acids. CDR3 protein: CASRSRGSTGGEQFF. CDR3 nucleotides: TGTGCCAGCAGGAGTAGAGGGTCTACGGGCGGTGAGCAGTTCTTC.

This clone was detected only a few times. The rearrangement uses TRBV4-2 and TRBJ1-5; D possibly corresponds to TRBD1 (6 bases). Trimming took 0 bases from V and 9 from J, leaving 18 bases between them. The CDR3 length is 16 residues. Germline V gene data show CDR1 as LGHNA and CDR2 as YNFKEQ. The CDR3 DNA is TGTGCCAGCAGCCAAGAATCGACAGGTAGATATTGGCCCCAGCATTTT. Its protein product is CASSQESTGRYWPQHF.

This clone was counted only a few times. V gene TRBV29-1 combines with J gene TRBJ2-1; 7 nucleotides agree with TRBD1. CDR3 length: 14 amino acids. V was clipped by 5 bases and J by 5 bases; unmatched bases: 9. CDR1 is SQVTM, CDR2 ANQGSEA, per germline. The CDR3 reads CSVTGETNHNEQFF. The CDR3 nucleotides read TGCAGCGTTACAGGGGAAACAAACCACAATGAGCAGTTCTTC.

The chain recombines TRBV27 with TRBJ2-2; tentatively, D is TRBD2 (6 bases). Germline CDR1 MNHEY, CDR2 SMNVEV (reference sequence). The length of the CDR3 is 15 residues. V lost 5 bases and J 5 bases, leaving 15 bases between the germline ends. The CDR3: CASSAGTSETGELFF. For the CDR3, the DNA is TGTGCCAGCAGTGCCGGGACTTCTGAAACCGGGGAGCTGTTTTTT.

The chain employs TRBV30 and TRBJ2-3; D gene unclear. The germline V and J ends were trimmed by 1 base and 2 bases, with 4 bases remaining between them. CDR3 length: 12 amino acids. CDR1 and CDR2 (germline): GTSNPN, SVGIG (reference sequence). The CDR3 sequence: CAWSALTDTQYF. The DNA of the CDR3 is TGTGCCTGGAGTGCGCTCACAGATACGCAGTATTTT.

The J gene is TRBJ1-1, the V gene TRBV7-8; 8 bases line up with TRBD1. Germline assignment: CDR1 SGHVS and CDR2 FQNEAQ. This CDR3 contains 12 residues. The V segment lost 7 bases and the J segment 3 bases; nucleotides outside the gene matches: 1. This CDR3 is CASTQGDTEAFF. In nucleotides, the CDR3 is TGTGCCAGCACACAGGGGGACACTGAAGCTTTCTTT.

There are a few counts of this clone. V gene TRBV29-1 combines with J gene TRBJ2-3, with 12 bases matching TRBD2. This CDR3 is 16 amino acids long. Unmatched junction bases numbered 8, after V lost 5 bases and J lost 2 bases. CDR1 and CDR2 from the germline V gene are SQVTM and ANQGSEA. In DNA, the CDR3 is TGCAGCGTTTGGGCTAGCGGGAGGGTTACCACAGATACGCAGTATTTT. As protein: CSVWASGRVTTDTQYF.